This T cell receptor (beta chain) was sequenced for a study of T cell responses to AZD1222 COVID-19 vaccine. Study-wide points: A mostly white British donor set with more females was recruited, and clonal diversity was possibly underestimated. Two AZD1222 administrations were followed by greater Spike-specific TCR breadth and depth. Unmutated variant regions are reportedly the target of nearly half of TCRs that are spike-specific.

The CDR3 is 12 residues long. Trimming took 5 bases from V and 10 from J, leaving 11 bases between them. Germline CDR1 LNHDA, CDR2 SQIVND (reference sequence). Of note for this clone: The antigen remains unidentified.

Both about-4-week and about-12-week second-dose recipients were combined. TCRdb keeps only in-frame clones here, not all; method: immunoSEQ multiplex PCR. The sample gives roughly 150,000 clones, 91% of which show up once; around 1.2% is in the top ten. This TCR was sampled from an adult who received the AZD1222 COVID-19 vaccine. The specimen comprised peripheral blood, sampled 28 days after the second AZD1222 dose. The genes are TRBV19 and TRBJ1-4, with unresolved D. CDR3 region: CASSGPKGKLFF. In DNA, the CDR3 is TGTGCCAGTAGTGGTCCCAAGGGAAAACTGTTTTTT. The full variable domain, its missing parts supplied by reference TRBV19 and TRBJ1-4, is DGGITQSPKYLFRKEGQNVTLSCEQNLNHDAMYWYRQDPGQGLRLIYYSQIVNDFQKGDIAEGYSVSREKKESFPLTVTSAQKNPTAFYLCASSGPKGKLFFGSGTQLSVL.